This TCR beta chain was found in a study of T cell changes during pregnancy in multiple sclerosis. Between the trimmed V and J ends, which lost 2 bases and 4 bases, there was a span of 5 bases. There are 12 residues in the CDR3. Germline V lookup: CDR1 MNHEY, CDR2 SVGAGI. The protocol was immunoSEQ multiplex PCR, while the TCRdb copy is restricted to in-frame clones and leaves out a portion. The table has about 80,000 clones, just over 90% seen once. The specimen comprised peripheral blood, sampled before pregnancy. The chain is built from TRBV6-5 and TRBJ1-1; D remains ambiguous. The sequence was obtained from a female donor with multiple sclerosis, enrolled in a pregnancy study. The CDR3 region is CASSYGGTEAFF. CDR3 DNA: TGTGCCAGCAGTTACGGAGGCACTGAAGCTTTCTTT.